Shown below are 8 T cell receptor beta chains from a single sample sequenced in a study of CD8 T cells in ankylosing spondylitis. Using its own MiXCR run on the 5' RACE reads, TCRdb lists one record per CDR3 protein. The table includes tens of thousands of distinct CDR3 sequences, roughly a sixth detected once. The sample taken for sequencing was blood. The receptors here all came from a male donor with ankylosing spondylitis or in good health (not recorded which).

This clonotype was counted a few times. The chain combines TRBV7-2 with TRBJ2-1; 7 nucleotides agree with TRBD1. Germline CDR1 is SGHTA and CDR2 is FQGNSA. V shed 6 bases and J 3 bases; nucleotides not matched to a gene: 8. The CDR3 totals 15 residues. The CDR3 sequence is CASSPGQNRYNEQFF. The DNA for the CDR3 is TGTGCCAGCAGTCCGGGACAGAATCGCTACAATGAGCAGTTCTTC.

By share, this clonotype ranks as medium-sized. V usage is TRBV6-2 or TRBV6-3 and J usage is TRBJ2-7; 8 positions agree with TRBD2. There are 18 residues in the CDR3. Per the germline V gene, CDR1 is MNHEY and CDR2 is SVGEGT. V gave up 2 bases and J gave up 5 bases; unmatched junction bases: 17. CDR3 bases: TGTGCCAGCAGTTACGTTAGCGGGGCAGTGAGAACGATCCACGAGCAGTACGTC. This encodes CASSYVSGAVRTIHEQYV.

This clonotype was seen repeatedly, ten times or more. This chain joins TRBV20-1 and TRBJ2-7; 7 bases line up with TRBD1. The germline V gene has CDR1 DFQATT and CDR2 SNEGSKA (reference sequence). The CDR3 consists of 14 residues. J lost 4 bases, V lost 6 bases, and 12 bases had no gene match. CDR3 sequence: CSAARDSRQYEQYF. In DNA, the CDR3 is TGCAGTGCGGCCCGGGACAGCCGTCAGTACGAGCAGTACTTC.

Many counts were recorded for this clonotype. The chain uses TRBV20-1 and TRBJ1-2; D is ambiguous. There are 11 residues in the CDR3. Trimming pared 3 bases from V and 8 bases from J, leaving 10 bases between. The germline V gene has CDR1 DFQATT and CDR2 SNEGSKA (reference sequence). The CDR3, as DNA: TGCAGTGCTAGTGCCGGGTTCGGCTACACCTTC. Amino acid sequence: CSASAGFGYTF.

V is TRBV7-3 and J is TRBJ2-2; D not certain. Germline-derived CDR1 and CDR2 are SGHTA and FQGTGA. The CDR3 length is 13 residues. Trimming cost V 5 bases and J 4 bases, with 8 bases left between them. The CDR3 loop reads CASSPMATGELFF. CDR3 in DNA: TGTGCCAGCAGCCCTATGGCCACCGGGGAGCTGTTTTTT.

The chain joins TRBV18 to TRBJ1-2, with unresolved D. This CDR3 comprises 15 residues. Germline CDR1 KGHSH, CDR2 LQKENI. V lost 0 bases and J 4 bases, leaving 12 bases between the germline ends. CDR3 protein: CASSPPSVRSYGYTF. DNA for the CDR3: TGTGCCAGCTCACCACCGAGCGTCAGGAGCTATGGCTACACCTTC.

This clonotype has a handful of counts. This chain connects TRBV5-1 to TRBJ2-2; D not resolved. Germline-derived CDR1 and CDR2 are SGHRS and YFSETQ. V was clipped by 0 bases and J by 2 bases, with 5 bases between them. The CDR3 is 14 amino acids. CDR3: CASSLDRNTGELFF. The CDR3 nucleotides read TGCGCCAGCAGCTTGGACAGAAACACCGGGGAGCTGTTTTTT.

There are many counts of this clonotype. The chain carries TRBV28 and TRBJ1-5; D not certain. The CDR3 totals 14 residues. Looked up from germline, CDR1 is MDHEN and CDR2 is SYDVKM. The V end was cut by 5 bases, the J end by 7 bases, with 15 bases between. The CDR3: CASSARPGGQPQHF. The CDR3, as DNA: TGTGCCAGCAGTGCCCGGCCGGGCGGGCAGCCCCAGCATTTT.